This TCR beta chain was captured in a study of T cell responses to AZD1222 COVID-19 vaccine. General study points: Clonal diversity may have been underestimated, and the donors were mostly white British, with more females than males. Vaccination with two AZD1222 doses was followed by a rise in Spike-specific TCR breadth and depth. After the peak T cell response, and only then, were repertoires sampled. Unmutated variant regions are reportedly the target of nearly half of TCRs that are spike-specific.

Germline CDR1 is SGHTA and CDR2 is FQGTGA. V gave up 2 bases and J gave up 2 bases, with 6 bases separating them. The CDR3 loop spans 13 amino acids. Worth noting for this clone: Its antigen remains unknown.

Some clones are missing from TCRdb's copy, which holds only in-frame ones; the method was immunoSEQ multiplex PCR. Of 60,000 to 85,000 clones detected, approximately 90% appear once; the ten largest clones hold 4% to 5.5%. This chain joins TRBV7-3 and TRBJ1-1; D is uncertain. The clonotype comes from an adult who received the MenACWY meningococcal vaccine as a control. This specimen was peripheral blood, taken 28 days after the second dose of the MenACWY control vaccine. This CDR3 is CASSLEPNTEAFF. In nucleotides, the CDR3 is TGTGCCAGCAGCTTAGAACCAAACACTGAAGCTTTCTTT. Combining the CDR3 with reference TRBV7-3 and TRBJ1-1 gives the whole variable domain GAGVSQTPSNKVTEKGKYVELRCDPISGHTALYWYRQSLGQGPEFLIYFQGTGAADDSGLPNDRFFAVRPEGSVSTLKIQRTERGDSAVYLCASSLEPNTEAFFGQGTRLTVV.